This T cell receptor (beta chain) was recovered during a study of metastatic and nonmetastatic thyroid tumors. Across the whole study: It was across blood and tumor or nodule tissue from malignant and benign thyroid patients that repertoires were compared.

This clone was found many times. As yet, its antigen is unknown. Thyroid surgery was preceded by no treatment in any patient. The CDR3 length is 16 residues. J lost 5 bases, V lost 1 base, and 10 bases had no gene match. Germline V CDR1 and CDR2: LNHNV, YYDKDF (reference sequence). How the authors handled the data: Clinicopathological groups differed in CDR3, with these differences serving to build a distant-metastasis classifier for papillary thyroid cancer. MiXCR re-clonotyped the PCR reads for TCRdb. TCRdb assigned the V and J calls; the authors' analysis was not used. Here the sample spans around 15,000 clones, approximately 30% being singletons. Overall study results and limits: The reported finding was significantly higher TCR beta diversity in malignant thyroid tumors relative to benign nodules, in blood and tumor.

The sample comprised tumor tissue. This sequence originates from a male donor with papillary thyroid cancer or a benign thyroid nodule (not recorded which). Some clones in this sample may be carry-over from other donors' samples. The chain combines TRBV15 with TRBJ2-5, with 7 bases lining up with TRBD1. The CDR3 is CATSRVRAGGGETQYF. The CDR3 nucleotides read TGTGCCACCAGCAGAGTGAGGGCAGGGGGTGGGGAGACCCAGTACTTC.